The rows below give T cell receptor beta chains drawn from one sample of a study of CDR3 diversity in severe acne. From the PCR reads, TCRdb called clonotypes with MiXCR, one entry per CDR3 protein. The data show fewer than 90,000 distinct CDR3 sequences, approximately 54% seen once. Sample: blood. Receptors originate from a male donor with severe acne vulgaris. The CDR3 runs from the conserved cysteine through the conserved F or W. A D gene is named only where the DNA matches it firmly. Clone size is stated in some rows and not others, as once, few, many or a class when expanded.

CDR3: CASSTYTGDGYTF
DNA: TGTGCCAGCAGTACATACACAGGGGATGGCTACACCTTC
D: TRBD1
size: .
V: TRBV25-1
J: TRBJ1-2

CDR3: CASSLAGTGDSPLHF
DNA: TGCGCCAGCAGCTTGGCGGGGACAGGGGATTCACCCCTCCACTTT
D: TRBD1
size: many
V: TRBV5-1
J: TRBJ1-6

CDR3: CASTSFSLGDSPLHF
DNA: TGTGCCAGCACCTCGTTCAGCCTAGGGGATTCACCCCTCCACTTT
D: .
size: .
V: TRBV10-3
J: TRBJ1-6

CDR3: CASSMWGYEQYF
DNA: TGTGCCAGTAGTATGTGGGGTTACGAGCAGTACTTC
D: .
size: .
V: TRBV19
J: TRBJ2-7

CDR3: CASSQEGMFGNTIYF
DNA: TGTGCCAGCAGCCAAGAGGGGATGTTTGGAAACACCATATATTTT
D: .
size: many
V: TRBV3-1
J: TRBJ1-3

CDR3: CASSPLSAGAHEQYF
DNA: TGTGCCAGCAGCCCACTGTCGGCGGGAGCCCACGAGCAGTACTTC
D: TRBD2
size: .
V: TRBV9
J: TRBJ2-7

CDR3: CASSSGVSNQPQHF
DNA: TGTGCCAGCAGCTCGGGGGTTTCCAATCAGCCCCAGCATTTT
D: .
size: few
V: TRBV25-1
J: TRBJ1-5

CDR3: CSARDSRATYAEQYF
DNA: TGCAGTGCTAGAGATTCCCGAGCCACCTATGCCGAGCAGTACTTC
D: .
size: many
V: TRBV20-1
J: TRBJ2-7

CDR3: CSVTGLARPTGELFF
DNA: TGCAGTGTCACCGGACTAGCCCGTCCCACCGGGGAGCTGTTTTTT
D: TRBD2
size: .
V: TRBV20-1
J: TRBJ2-2

CDR3: CASSLIGWEGGMYEQYF
DNA: TGTGCCAGCAGCTTAATCGGATGGGAGGGCGGAATGTACGAGCAGTACTTC
D: TRBD2
size: .
V: TRBV7-2
J: TRBJ2-7

CDR3: CSARGPGTGSLSYNSPLHF
DNA: TGCAGTGCTAGAGGTCCAGGGACAGGGTCCCTCTCCTATAATTCACCCCTCCACTTT
D: TRBD1
size: many
V: TRBV20-1
J: TRBJ1-6